The 18 T cell receptor beta chains below come from one sample, sequenced in a study of radiotherapy plus CTLA-4 blockade in lung cancer. The repertoire was sequenced with immunoSEQ multiplex PCR; TCRdb's copy has only in-frame clones and lacks some. The table has 65,000 to 90,000 clones, over 75% seen once. The sequencing used peripheral blood, collected from a patient treated with radiotherapy plus ipilimumab. The receptors come from a human donor with non-small cell lung cancer that progressed on radiotherapy plus ipilimumab.

The V gene is TRBV29-1, the J gene TRBJ1-4; perhaps TRBD1 as D (5 bases). Germline CDR1 is SQVTM and CDR2 is ANQGSEA. V gave up 7 bases and J gave up 0 bases, with 15 bases separating them. This CDR3 has 15 residues. Here the CDR3 reads CSAYNSGSTNEKLFF. In DNA form, the CDR3 reads TGCAGCGCGTATAACTCAGGGTCAACTAATGAAAAACTGTTTTTT.

The chain combines TRBV4-2 with TRBJ1-2, with a tentative D call TRBD1 (5 bases). V lost 3 bases and J lost 4, with 12 bases in between. This CDR3 is built from 14 residues. Germline V gives CDR1 LGHNA, CDR2 YNFKEQ. The DNA for the CDR3 is TGTGCCAGCAGCCATTGGCAGGGAGGCTATGGCTACACCTTC. This sequence encodes CASSHWQGGYGYTF.

The chain joins TRBV5-1 to TRBJ2-7; tentatively, D is TRBD2 (6 bases). Germline V gene data show CDR1 as SGHRS and CDR2 as YFSETQ. The V end lost 6 bases, the J end lost 5 bases, and 15 bases lay between the germline ends. The CDR3 sequence is 13 residues long. The CDR3 DNA reads as TGCGCCAGCAAGGACCCCGGGAGCCACGAGCAGTACGTC. The encoded protein is CASKDPGSHEQYV.

The chain joins TRBV4-2 to TRBJ2-4; D gene uncertain. Germline lookup yields CDR1 LGHNA and CDR2 YNFKEQ. CDR3 size: 15 residues. With 0 bases removed from V and 0 bases from J, the gap between germline ends came to 6 bases. The CDR3 sequence: CASSQDRLAKNIQYF. The CDR3 nucleotides read TGTGCCAGCAGCCAAGATCGCTTAGCCAAAAACATTCAGTACTTC.

The chain combines TRBV29-1 with TRBJ2-1, with 11 bases identical to TRBD2. CDR1 and CDR2 from the germline V gene are SQVTM and ANQGSEA. This CDR3 region has 14 residues. The junction had 11 bases not matched to a gene; V was cut back by 7 bases and J by 9 bases. In nucleotides, the CDR3 is TGCAGCGCCTTAGCGGGAGGGCTCGGTAGTGAGCAGTTCTTC. Translated, it gives CSALAGGLGSEQFF.

The V gene is TRBV9, the J gene TRBJ2-1; D may be TRBD2 (5 bases). The CDR3 is 15 residues long. CDR1 and CDR2 (germline): SGDLS, YYNGEE. The germline V and J ends were trimmed by 1 base and 2 bases, with 10 bases remaining between them. The CDR3 spells CASSVSLAPYNEQFF. The DNA for the CDR3 is TGTGCCAGCAGCGTATCGCTAGCCCCCTACAATGAGCAGTTCTTC. The full variable domain, in which reference TRBV9 and TRBJ2-1 provide the parts outside the CDR3, is DSGVTQTPKHLITATGQRVTLRCSPRSGDLSVYWYQQSLDQGLQFLIQYYNGEERAKGNILERFSAQQFPDLHSELNLSSLELGDSALYFCASSVSLAPYNEQFFGPGTRLTVL.

This clone was counted between two and nine times. The chain recombines TRBV11-2 with TRBJ2-3; D possibly corresponds to TRBD2 (6 bases). The CDR3 runs 14 residues. The germline V and J ends were trimmed by 8 bases and 2 bases, with 14 bases remaining between them. Per the germline V gene, CDR1 is SGHAT and CDR2 is FQNNGV. CDR3 nucleotides: TGTGCCAGCTCTACTTGGGGGGTCACAGATACGCAGTATTTT. As protein: CASSTWGVTDTQYF.

This clone was found once. This sequence joins TRBV30 and TRBJ2-5; TRBD1 matches at 7 bases. Per germline, CDR1 GTSNPN and CDR2 SVGIG (reference sequence). The J segment lost 4 bases and the V segment lost 2 bases, leaving 4 bases of the junction unmatched. CDR3 size: 13 residues. The CDR3 DNA reads TGTGCCTGGAGTACGGCAGGGGGAGAGACCCAGTACTTC. Its protein is CAWSTAGGETQYF.

V is TRBV5-1 and J is TRBJ2-3; D assignment may be TRBD1 or TRBD2 (5 bases each). With 4 bases removed from V and 3 bases from J, the gap between germline ends came to 12 bases. This CDR3 has 14 residues. The germline CDR1 and CDR2 sequences are SGHRS and YFSETQ. The CDR3 is CASSTGDQTDTQYF. DNA of the CDR3: TGCGCCAGCAGCACCGGGGACCAGACAGATACGCAGTATTTT. The full variable domain, in which reference TRBV5-1 and TRBJ2-3 provide the parts outside the CDR3, is KAGVTQTPRYLIKTRGQQVTLSCSPISGHRSVSWYQQTPGQGLQFLFEYFSETQRNKGNFPGRFSGRQFSNSRSEMNVSTLELGDSALYLCASSTGDQTDTQYFGPGTRLTVL.

The rearrangement links TRBV2 to TRBJ2-7, with D unresolved. The CDR3 contains 10 residues. Germline assignment: CDR1 SNHLY and CDR2 FYNNEI. V was cut by 6 bases and J by 3 bases, with 3 bases left in between. The CDR3 loop is CASRDYEQYF. The CDR3, as DNA: TGTGCCAGCAGGGACTACGAGCAGTACTTC.

In its sample, this clone was seen a few times. The CDR3 is CASSVRGSSTDTQYF. The CDR3 nucleotides are TGTGCCAGCAGCGTGCGAGGGTCGAGCACAGATACGCAGTATTTT. The chain employs TRBV6-6 and TRBJ2-3, with a possible D match to TRBD2 (5 bases). This CDR3 is built from 15 residues. Per germline, CDR1 MNHNY and CDR2 SVGAGI (reference sequence). With 6 bases removed from V and 0 bases from J, the gap between germline ends came to 13 bases.

The chain recombines TRBV30 with TRBJ2-1; D unresolved. The CDR3 runs to 14 residues. Germline V gene sequence: CDR1 GTSNPN, CDR2 SVGIG (reference sequence). Between the trimmed V and J ends, which lost 4 bases and 5 bases, there was a span of 15 bases. For the CDR3, the DNA is TGTGCCTGGAAGCGTGGGCGGTGGAACAATGAGCAGTTCTTC. Its protein product is CAWKRGRWNNEQFF. Filled out from reference TRBV30 and TRBJ2-1, the complete variable domain reads SQTIHQWPATLVQPVGSPLSLECTVEGTSNPNLYWYRQAAGRGLQLLFYSVGIGQISSEVPQNLSASRPQDRQFILSSKKLLLSDSGFYLCAWKRGRWNNEQFFGPGTRLTVL.

This clone was recorded a few times. The chain joins TRBV2 to TRBJ2-3; tentative D call: TRBD1 (6 bases). This CDR3 has 13 amino acids. Trimming took 9 bases from V and 0 from J, leaving 10 bases between them. Germline CDR1 is SNHLY and CDR2 is FYNNEI. CDR3 DNA sequence: TGTGCCAGTATTCAGGGGAGCACAGATACGCAGTATTTT. Encoded protein: CASIQGSTDTQYF.

DNA for the CDR3: TGTGCCACTCTAGCGGGAGGGTCGAATGAGCAGTTCTTC. Protein sequence: CATLAGGSNEQFF. The chain carries TRBV10-3 and TRBJ2-1, with TRBD2 matching over 12 bases. CDR1 and CDR2 from the germline V gene are ENHRY and SYGVKD. Trimming cost V 10 bases and J 7 bases; bases outside gene matches: 5. The CDR3 loop spans 13 amino acids.

V and J are TRBV5-1 and TRBJ2-1; either TRBD1 or TRBD2 may fit D (5 bases each). The V gene's germline CDR1 is SGHRS and CDR2 YFSETQ. The CDR3 is 17 residues long. Trimming cost V 0 bases and J 3 bases, with 16 bases left between them. CDR3 amino acids: CASSLVSGTRFYNEQFF. Written as DNA, the CDR3 is TGCGCCAGCAGCTTGGTCTCCGGGACGCGCTTCTACAATGAGCAGTTCTTC.

The chain is built from TRBV6-1 and TRBJ2-3; D is perhaps TRBD1 or TRBD2 (5 bases each). CDR1 and CDR2 from the germline V gene are MNHNS and SASEGT. The CDR3 loop spans 15 amino acids. V was cut by 7 bases and J by 4 bases, with 18 bases left in between. CDR3 in amino acids: CASTEIGAVSDTQYF. CDR3 bases: TGTGCCAGCACGGAAATCGGGGCAGTTTCAGATACGCAGTATTTT.

The chain combines TRBV27 with TRBJ1-5; D may be TRBD1 (5 bases). The germline V gene has CDR1 MNHEY and CDR2 SMNVEV (reference sequence). The V end lost 6 bases, the J end lost 1 base, and 13 bases lay between the germline ends. CDR3 size: 15 residues. The CDR3 protein is CASSKIRDSNQPQHF. CDR3 sequence (DNA): TGTGCCAGCAGCAAAATCCGGGACAGCAATCAGCCCCAGCATTTT.

J is TRBJ2-5 and V is TRBV9; D is undetermined. V was pared by 1 base and J by 1 base, with 8 bases between. The CDR3 is 14 residues long. Germline V CDR1 and CDR2: SGDLS, YYNGEE. CDR3 amino acids: CASSVSSTQETQYF. The CDR3 coding sequence is TGTGCCAGCAGCGTAAGTAGCACCCAAGAGACCCAGTACTTC. Drawing the rest from reference TRBV9 and TRBJ2-5, the complete variable domain is DSGVTQTPKHLITATGQRVTLRCSPRSGDLSVYWYQQSLDQGLQFLIQYYNGEERAKGNILERFSAQQFPDLHSELNLSSLELGDSALYFCASSVSSTQETQYFGPGTRLLVL.